The TCR beta chain under discussion was sequenced for a study of T cell responses to AZD1222 COVID-19 vaccine. The V end lost 0 bases, the J end lost 6 bases, and 16 bases lay between the germline ends. This CDR3 region has 16 residues. Germline CDR1 reads LNHNV; CDR2 reads YYDKDF (reference sequence). General study points: All repertoire sampling was performed exclusively after the peak T cell response. At baseline, seropositivity was found in only a handful of AZD1222 recipients.

To note about this clone: Its target is not known.

Data came from immunoSEQ multiplex PCR; TCRdb stores just in-frame clones and leaves some out. The repertoire holds approximately 190,000 clones, with approximately 93% as singletons. The clonotype was recovered from an adult who received the AZD1222 COVID-19 vaccine. The sample was peripheral blood, taken 28 days after the second AZD1222 dose. The chain couples TRBV15 to TRBJ2-3, with D perhaps TRBD1 or TRBD2 (5 bases each). The CDR3 region has the DNA TGTGCCACCAGCAGAGATTACCAGGGAGTGGGGGATACGCAGTATTTT. Its translation is CATSRDYQGVGDTQYF.